This section outlines one T cell receptor beta chain sequence together with its context. The antigen remains undetermined. Those CD8+ T cells considered naive were CD45RO-CCR7+CD27+CD95-. CDR1 is DFQATT, CDR2 SNEGSKA, per germline (reference sequence). The CDR3 sequence is 17 residues long. The data originate from a study of CXCR3-negative and CXCR3-positive naive CD8 T cells. Study-level information: With about 1.5 +/- 0.3 million reads per library, the TRB reads numbered about 150 million in total. The study's findings and limits: CXCR3-negative naive cells had less hydrophobic TRB CDR3s than did CXCR3-positive naive cells.

UMI-labeled 5' RACE TRB cDNA libraries were prepared from the cells. TCRdb reprocessed the 5' RACE reads; each CDR3 protein has one entry and no DNA is given. Its listing shows around 160,000 distinct CDR3 sequences. The gene calls are TRBV20-1 and TRBJ1-1; no DNA is available, so the TRBD1 call from TCRdb remains unchecked. The TCR sequence derives from a human donor in good health. Some clones in this sample may be carry-over from other donors' samples. Material: naive CXCR3+ CD8+ T cells from blood. Subset indicated: CD45RO-CCR7+CD27+CD95- naive CD8+ T cells expressing CXCR3 (TNR3+). CDR3 protein: CSARDLAGGSLNTEAFF.